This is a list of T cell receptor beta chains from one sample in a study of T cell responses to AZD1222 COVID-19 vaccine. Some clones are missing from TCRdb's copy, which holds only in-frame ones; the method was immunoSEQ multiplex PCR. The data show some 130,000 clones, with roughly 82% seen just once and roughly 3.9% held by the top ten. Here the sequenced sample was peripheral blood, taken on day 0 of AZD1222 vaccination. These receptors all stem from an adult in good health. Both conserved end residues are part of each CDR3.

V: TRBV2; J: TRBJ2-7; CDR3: CASSEAHRGEQYF
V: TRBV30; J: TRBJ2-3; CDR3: CAWSVMGAGRNTQYF
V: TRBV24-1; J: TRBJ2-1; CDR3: CATSDPAGGFGNEQFF
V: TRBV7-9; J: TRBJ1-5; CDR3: CASIKAHGQGSNQPQHF
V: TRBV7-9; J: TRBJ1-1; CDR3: CASSFPRTGVNTEAFF
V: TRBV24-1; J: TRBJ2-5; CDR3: CATSGSSKTQYF
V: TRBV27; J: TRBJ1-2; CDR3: CASSTSIPSEYGYTF
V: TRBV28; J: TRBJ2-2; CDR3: CASSTEWDSNTGELFF
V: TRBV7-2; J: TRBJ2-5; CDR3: CASSQVAWRGAGETQYF
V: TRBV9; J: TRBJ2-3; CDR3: CASSFTGGSSADTQYF
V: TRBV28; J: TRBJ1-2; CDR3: CASSRDRAYGYTF
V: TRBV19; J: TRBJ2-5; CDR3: CASSIDRGETQYF
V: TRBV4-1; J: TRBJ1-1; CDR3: CASKKRGTQGNTEAFF
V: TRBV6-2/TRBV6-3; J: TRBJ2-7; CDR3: CASSYQPQGDEQYF
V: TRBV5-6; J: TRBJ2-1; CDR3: CASSLANGGQIYNEQFF
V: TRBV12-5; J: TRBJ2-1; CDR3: CASGLMQGANEQFF
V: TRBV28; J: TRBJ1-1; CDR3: CASSLPYSGRPEAFF
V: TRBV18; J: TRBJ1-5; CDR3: CASSPPGGQAQPQHF
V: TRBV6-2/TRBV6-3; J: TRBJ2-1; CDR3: CASSYVPGSNEQFF
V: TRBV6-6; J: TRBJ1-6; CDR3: CASSVTGTLYSPLHF
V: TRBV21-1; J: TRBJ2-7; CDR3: CASSSPSQVVQAVSYEQYF
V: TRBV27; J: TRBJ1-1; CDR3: CASSPPQGPITEAFF
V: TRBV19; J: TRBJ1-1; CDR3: CASSPDTNTEAFF
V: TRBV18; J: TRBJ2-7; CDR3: CASSPPTGWYEQYF
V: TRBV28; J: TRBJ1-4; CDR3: CASRAWTGDEKLFF
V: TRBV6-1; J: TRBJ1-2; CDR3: CASSEAHRYTF
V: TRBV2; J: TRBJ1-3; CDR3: CASGPRTSYENSGNTIYF
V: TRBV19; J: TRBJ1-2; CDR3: CASNSGNSNYGYTF
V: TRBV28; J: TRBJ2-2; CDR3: CASRREAGGRTGELFF
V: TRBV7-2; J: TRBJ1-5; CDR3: CASSLYTGQPQHF
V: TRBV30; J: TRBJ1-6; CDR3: CAWSGETVYSPLHF
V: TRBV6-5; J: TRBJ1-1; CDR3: CASSYGGDTEAFF